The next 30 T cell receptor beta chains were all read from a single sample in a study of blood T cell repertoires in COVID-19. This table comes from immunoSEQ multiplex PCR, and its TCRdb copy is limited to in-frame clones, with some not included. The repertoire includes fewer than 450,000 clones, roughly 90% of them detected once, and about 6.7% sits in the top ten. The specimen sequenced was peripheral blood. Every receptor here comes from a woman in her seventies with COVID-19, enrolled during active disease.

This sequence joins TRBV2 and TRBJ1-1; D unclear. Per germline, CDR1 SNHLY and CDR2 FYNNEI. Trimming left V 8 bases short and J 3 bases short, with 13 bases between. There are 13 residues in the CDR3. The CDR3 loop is CASERTQYTEAFF. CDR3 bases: TGTGCCAGCGAAAGGACTCAATACACTGAAGCTTTCTTT.

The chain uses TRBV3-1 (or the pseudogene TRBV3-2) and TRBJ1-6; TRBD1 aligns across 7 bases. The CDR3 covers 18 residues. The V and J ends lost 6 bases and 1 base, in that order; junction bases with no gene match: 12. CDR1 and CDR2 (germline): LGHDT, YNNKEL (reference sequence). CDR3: CASSLASTGVSYNSPLHF. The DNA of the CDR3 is TGTGCCAGCAGTCTAGCCAGCACAGGGGTGTCCTATAATTCACCCCTCCACTTT.

The CDR3 region has the DNA TGTGCCAGCAGCTTGGGGGGGCCCTATTTAGGTGGCTACACCTTC. The encoded protein is CASSLGGPYLGGYTF. The chain employs TRBV7-2 and TRBJ1-2; D is possibly TRBD1 (6 bases). V was cut by 3 bases and J by 7 bases, with 18 bases left in between. Germline-derived CDR1 and CDR2 are SGHTA and FQGNSA. The CDR3 sequence is 15 residues long. Combining the CDR3 with reference TRBV7-2 and TRBJ1-2 gives the whole variable domain GAGVSQSPSNKVTEKGKDVELRCDPISGHTALYWYRQSLGQGLEFLIYFQGNSAPDKSGLPSDRFSAERTGGSVSTLTIQRTQQEDSAVYLCASSLGGPYLGGYTFGSGTRLTVV.

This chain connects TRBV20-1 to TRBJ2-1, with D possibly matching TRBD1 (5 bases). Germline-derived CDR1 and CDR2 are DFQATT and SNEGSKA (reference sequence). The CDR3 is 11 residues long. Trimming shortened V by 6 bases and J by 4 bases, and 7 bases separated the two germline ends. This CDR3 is CSAGQYNEQFF. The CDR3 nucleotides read TGCAGTGCCGGACAATACAATGAGCAGTTCTTC.

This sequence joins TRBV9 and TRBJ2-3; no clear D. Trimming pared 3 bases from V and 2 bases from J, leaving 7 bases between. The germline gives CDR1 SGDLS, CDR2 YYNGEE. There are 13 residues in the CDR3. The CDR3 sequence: CASSAGFTDTQYF. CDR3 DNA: TGTGCCAGCAGCGCAGGATTCACAGATACGCAGTATTTT.

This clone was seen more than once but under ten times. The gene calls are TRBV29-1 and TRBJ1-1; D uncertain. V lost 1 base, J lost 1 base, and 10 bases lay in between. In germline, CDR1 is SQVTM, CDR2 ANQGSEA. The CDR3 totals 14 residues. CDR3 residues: CSVEVGLPNTEAFF. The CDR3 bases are TGCAGCGTTGAAGTAGGACTTCCGAACACTGAAGCTTTCTTT.

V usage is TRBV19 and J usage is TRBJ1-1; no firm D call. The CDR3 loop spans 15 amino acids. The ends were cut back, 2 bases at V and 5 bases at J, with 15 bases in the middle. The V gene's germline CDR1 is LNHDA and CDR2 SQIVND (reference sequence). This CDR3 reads CASSINTGRGTEAFF. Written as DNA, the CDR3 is TGTGCCAGTAGTATAAATACGGGAAGAGGAACTGAAGCTTTCTTT.

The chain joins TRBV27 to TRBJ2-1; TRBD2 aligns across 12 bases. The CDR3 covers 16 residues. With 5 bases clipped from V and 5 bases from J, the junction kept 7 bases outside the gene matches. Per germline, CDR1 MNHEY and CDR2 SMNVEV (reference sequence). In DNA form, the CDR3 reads TGTGCCAGCAGTCCCGCACGGACTAGCGGGGACAATGAGCAGTTCTTC. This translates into CASSPARTSGDNEQFF.

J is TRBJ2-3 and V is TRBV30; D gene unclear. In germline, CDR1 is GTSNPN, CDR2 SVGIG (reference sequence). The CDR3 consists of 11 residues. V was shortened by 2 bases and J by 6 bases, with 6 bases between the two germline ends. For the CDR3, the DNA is TGTGCCTGGAGTCGGTCTGATACGCAGTATTTT. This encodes CAWSRSDTQYF.

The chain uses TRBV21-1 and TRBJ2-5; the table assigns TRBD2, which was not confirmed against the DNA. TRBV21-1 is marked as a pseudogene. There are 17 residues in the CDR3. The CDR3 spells CASSMGAQRGYQETQYF. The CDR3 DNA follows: TGTGCCAGCAGCATGGGGGCCCAGCGGGGGTACCAAGAGACCCAGTACTTC.

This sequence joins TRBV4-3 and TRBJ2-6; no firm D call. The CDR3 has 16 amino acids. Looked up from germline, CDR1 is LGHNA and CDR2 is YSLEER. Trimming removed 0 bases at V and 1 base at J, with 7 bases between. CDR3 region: CASSQEAVSGANVLTF. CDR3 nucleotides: TGCGCCAGCAGCCAAGAGGCAGTTTCTGGGGCCAACGTCCTGACTTTC.

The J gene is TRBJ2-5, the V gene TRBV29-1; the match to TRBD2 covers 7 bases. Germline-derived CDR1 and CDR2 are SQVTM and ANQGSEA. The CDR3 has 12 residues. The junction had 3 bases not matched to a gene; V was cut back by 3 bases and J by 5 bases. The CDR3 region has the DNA TGCAGCGTTGACGGGGGGTGGGAGACCCAGTACTTC. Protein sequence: CSVDGGWETQYF.

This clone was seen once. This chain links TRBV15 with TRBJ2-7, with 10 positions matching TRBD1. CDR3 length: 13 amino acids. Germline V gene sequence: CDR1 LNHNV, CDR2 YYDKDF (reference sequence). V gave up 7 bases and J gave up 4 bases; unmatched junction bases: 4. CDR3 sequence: CATKDRGYYEQYF. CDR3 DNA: TGTGCCACCAAGGACAGGGGGTATTACGAGCAGTACTTC.

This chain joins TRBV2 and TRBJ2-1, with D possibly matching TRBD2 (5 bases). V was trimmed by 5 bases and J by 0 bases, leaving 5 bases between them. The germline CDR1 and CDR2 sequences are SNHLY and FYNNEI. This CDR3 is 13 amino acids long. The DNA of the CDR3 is TGTGCCAGCAGTAGCGGCTCCTACAATGAGCAGTTCTTC. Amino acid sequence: CASSSGSYNEQFF.

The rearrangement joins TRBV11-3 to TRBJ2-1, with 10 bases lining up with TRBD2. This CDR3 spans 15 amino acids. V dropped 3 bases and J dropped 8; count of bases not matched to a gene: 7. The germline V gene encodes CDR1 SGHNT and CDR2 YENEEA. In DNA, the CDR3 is TGTGCCAGCAGCTTGGTCAGCGGGGGGGCGTATGAGCAGTTCTTC. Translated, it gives CASSLVSGGAYEQFF.

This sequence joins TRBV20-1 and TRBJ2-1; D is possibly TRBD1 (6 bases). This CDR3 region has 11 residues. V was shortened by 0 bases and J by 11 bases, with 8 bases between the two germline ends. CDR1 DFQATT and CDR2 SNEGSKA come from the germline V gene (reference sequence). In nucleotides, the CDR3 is TGCAGTGCTAGAGAGGACAGTAAGCAGTTCTTC. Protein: CSAREDSKQFF.

This CDR3 is CASSLGRGSYNEQFF. The DNA of the CDR3 is TGTGCCAGCAGCTTAGGCAGGGGATCTTACAATGAGCAGTTCTTC. The chain joins TRBV7-9 to TRBJ2-1; D perhaps matches TRBD1 (6 bases). Germline V CDR1 and CDR2: SEHNR, FQNEAQ (reference sequence). The CDR3 consists of 15 residues. Trimming took off 1 base at V and 4 bases at J, with 11 bases between the two ends.

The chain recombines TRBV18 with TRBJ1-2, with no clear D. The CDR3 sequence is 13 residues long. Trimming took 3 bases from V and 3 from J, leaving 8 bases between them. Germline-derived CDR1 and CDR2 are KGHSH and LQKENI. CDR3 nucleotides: TGTGCCAGCTCACCGCAGGAAGACTATGGCTACACCTTC. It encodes CASSPQEDYGYTF. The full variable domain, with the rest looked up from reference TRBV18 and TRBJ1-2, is NAGVMQNPRHLVRRRGQEARLRCSPMKGHSHVYWYRQLPEEGLKFMVYLQKENIIDESGMPKERFSAEFPKEGPSILRIQQVVRGDSAAYFCASSPQEDYGYTFGSGTRLTVV.

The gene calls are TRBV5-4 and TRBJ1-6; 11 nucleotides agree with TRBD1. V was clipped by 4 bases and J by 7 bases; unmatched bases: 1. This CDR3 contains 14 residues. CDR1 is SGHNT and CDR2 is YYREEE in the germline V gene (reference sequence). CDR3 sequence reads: CASSRDRGNSPLHF. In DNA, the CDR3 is TGTGCCAGCAGCCGGGACAGGGGGAATTCACCCCTCCACTTT. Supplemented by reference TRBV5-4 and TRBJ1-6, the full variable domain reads ETGVTQSPTHLIKTRGQQVTLRCSSQSGHNTVSWYQQALGQGPQFIFQYYREEENGRGNFPPRFSGLQFPNYSSELNVNALELDDSALYLCASSRDRGNSPLHFGNGTRLTVT.

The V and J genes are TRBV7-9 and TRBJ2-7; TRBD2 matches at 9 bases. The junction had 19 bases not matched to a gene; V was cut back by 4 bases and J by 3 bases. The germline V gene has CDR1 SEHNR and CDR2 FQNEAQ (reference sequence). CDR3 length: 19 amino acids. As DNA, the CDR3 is TGTGCCAGCAGCTCTCTGATCGGGCGGTTTAGCGGGGGCTTCTACGAGCAGTACTTC. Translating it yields CASSSLIGRFSGGFYEQYF.

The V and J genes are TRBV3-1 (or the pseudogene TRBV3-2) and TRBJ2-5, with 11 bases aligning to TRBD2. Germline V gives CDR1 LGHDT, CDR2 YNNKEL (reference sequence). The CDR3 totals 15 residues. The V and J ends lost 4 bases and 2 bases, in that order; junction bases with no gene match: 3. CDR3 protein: CASSLRLAGQETQYF. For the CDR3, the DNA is TGTGCCAGCAGCCTAAGACTAGCGGGGCAAGAGACCCAGTACTTC.

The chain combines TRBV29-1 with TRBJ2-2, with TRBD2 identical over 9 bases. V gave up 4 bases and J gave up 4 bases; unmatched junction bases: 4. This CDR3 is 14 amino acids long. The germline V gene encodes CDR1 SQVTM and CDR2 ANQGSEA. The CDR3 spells CSVAAGGGTGELFF. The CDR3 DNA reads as TGCAGCGTTGCAGCGGGGGGAGGCACCGGGGAGCTGTTTTTT.

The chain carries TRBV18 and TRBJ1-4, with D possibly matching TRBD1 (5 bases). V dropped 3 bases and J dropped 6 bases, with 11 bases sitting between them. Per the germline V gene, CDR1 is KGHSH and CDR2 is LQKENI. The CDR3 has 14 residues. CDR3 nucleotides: TGTGCCAGCTCACCGACGCAGGGTGATGAAAAACTGTTTTTT. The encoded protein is CASSPTQGDEKLFF.

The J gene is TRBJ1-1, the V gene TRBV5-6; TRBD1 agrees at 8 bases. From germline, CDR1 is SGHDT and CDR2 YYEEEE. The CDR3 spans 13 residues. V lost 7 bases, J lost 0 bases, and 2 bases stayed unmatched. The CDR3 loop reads CASSRGLNTEAFF. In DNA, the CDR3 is TGTGCCAGCTCCAGGGGGCTGAACACTGAAGCTTTCTTT.

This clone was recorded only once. CDR3 sequence reads: CASSPGAGVPNSPLHF. Here the CDR3 DNA reads TGCGCCAGCAGTCCGGGGGCGGGGGTCCCAAATTCACCCCTCCACTTT. The chain is built from TRBV4-3 and TRBJ1-6, with D possibly being TRBD1 (6 bases). Germline V CDR1 and CDR2: LGHNA, YSLEER. V lost 6 bases and J lost 7, with 19 bases in between. The CDR3 spans 16 residues.

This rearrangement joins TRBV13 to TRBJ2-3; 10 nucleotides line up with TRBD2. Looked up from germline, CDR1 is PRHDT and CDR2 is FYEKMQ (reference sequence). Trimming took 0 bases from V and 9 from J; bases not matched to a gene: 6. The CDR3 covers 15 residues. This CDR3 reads CASSLGLLAGVTQYF. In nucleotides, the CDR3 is TGTGCCAGCAGCTTAGGCCTCCTAGCGGGGGTCACGCAGTATTTT. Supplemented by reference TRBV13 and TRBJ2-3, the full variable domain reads AAGVIQSPRHLIKEKRETATLKCYPIPRHDTVYWYQQGPGQDPQFLISFYEKMQSDKGSIPDRFSAQQFSDYHSELNMSSLELGDSALYFCASSLGLLAGVTQYFGPGTRLTVL.

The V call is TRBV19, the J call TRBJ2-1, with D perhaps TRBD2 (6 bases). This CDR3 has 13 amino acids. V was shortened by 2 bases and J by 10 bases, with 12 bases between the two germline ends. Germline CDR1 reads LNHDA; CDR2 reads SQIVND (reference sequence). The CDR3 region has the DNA TGTGCCAGTAGTATACCCCAGGGAGGAGAGCAGTTCTTC. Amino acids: CASSIPQGGEQFF.

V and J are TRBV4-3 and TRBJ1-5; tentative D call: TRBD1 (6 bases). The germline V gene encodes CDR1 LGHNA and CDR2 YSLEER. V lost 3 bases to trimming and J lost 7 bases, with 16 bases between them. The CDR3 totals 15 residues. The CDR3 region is CASSQGLQGYQPQHF. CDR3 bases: TGCGCCAGCAGCCAGGGACTACAGGGTTACCAGCCCCAGCATTTT.

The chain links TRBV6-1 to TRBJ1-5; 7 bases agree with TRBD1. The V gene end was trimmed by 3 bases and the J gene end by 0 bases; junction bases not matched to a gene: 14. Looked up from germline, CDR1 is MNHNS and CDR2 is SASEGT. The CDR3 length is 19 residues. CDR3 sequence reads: CASSDPTGSGGYSNQPQHF. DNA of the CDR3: TGTGCCAGCAGTGACCCGACAGGGTCTGGGGGATATAGCAATCAGCCCCAGCATTTT.

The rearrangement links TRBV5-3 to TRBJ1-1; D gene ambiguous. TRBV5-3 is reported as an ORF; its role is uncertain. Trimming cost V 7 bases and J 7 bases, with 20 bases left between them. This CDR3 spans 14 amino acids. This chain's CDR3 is CARQHGERENEAFF. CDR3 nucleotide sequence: TGTGCCAGACAACACGGCGAAAGGGAGAATGAAGCTTTCTTT.